This T cell receptor beta chain comes out of a study of Ad26.COV2.S vaccination and SARS-CoV-2 variants. Background on the study: In the COV1001 trial, the donor was in the Ad26.COV2.S arm. General study results and limits: In TCR breadth and depth analyses, total T cell responses may have been underestimated.

This clone has only one observation. The antigen is unknown. From germline, CDR1 is SGHRS and CDR2 YFSETQ. The CDR3 runs 13 residues. Trimming shortened V by 5 bases and J by 2 bases, and 10 bases separated the two germline ends. The treatment is: roughly 20 received Ad26.COV2.S at low or high dose, single or two shots; 5 received placebo; per-sample allocation not given. Specimen acquisition occurred on day 63 following the initial vaccine or placebo injection. The vaccine antigen was prefusion-stabilized Wuhan SARS-CoV-2 spike. Profiled with immunoSEQ multiplex PCR; TCRdb holds only in-frame clones, not every one. Among more than 400,000 clones listed, about 90% were seen once.

This TCR came from a person aged 18-60 years who received the Ad26.COV2.S COVID-19 vaccine or a placebo. The sequences come from peripheral blood, collected in a trial of Ad26.COV2.S vaccine versus placebo. This rearrangement joins TRBV5-1 to TRBJ1-1; D call uncertain. CDR3 amino acids: CASRDSVNTEAFF. The CDR3 DNA sequence: TGCGCCAGCAGGGACTCAGTAAACACTGAAGCTTTCTTT.